This T cell receptor (beta chain) was found in a study of shared clonotypes between healthy human individuals. The junction had 4 bases not matched to a gene; V was cut back by 5 bases and J by 6 bases. Germline CDR1 SGHVS, CDR2 FNYEAQ. This CDR3 has 13 amino acids. CD45RO-negative, CCR7-selected cells formed the naive CD8 fraction, which excluded terminally differentiated effector memory CD45RA+ cells. Some clones are missing from TCRdb's copy, which holds only in-frame ones; the method was immunoSEQ multiplex PCR. The sample carries some 1,900,000 clones, less than 95% recorded once. The TCR sequence derives from a man between 18 and 29 years old in good health. The sequenced sample was naive CD8+ T cells sorted from blood. This chain connects TRBV7-6 to TRBJ2-7, with 10 nucleotides matching TRBD1. The CDR3 is CASSPGQGSEQYF. The DNA of the CDR3 is TGTGCCAGCAGCCCGGGACAGGGGAGCGAGCAGTACTTC.